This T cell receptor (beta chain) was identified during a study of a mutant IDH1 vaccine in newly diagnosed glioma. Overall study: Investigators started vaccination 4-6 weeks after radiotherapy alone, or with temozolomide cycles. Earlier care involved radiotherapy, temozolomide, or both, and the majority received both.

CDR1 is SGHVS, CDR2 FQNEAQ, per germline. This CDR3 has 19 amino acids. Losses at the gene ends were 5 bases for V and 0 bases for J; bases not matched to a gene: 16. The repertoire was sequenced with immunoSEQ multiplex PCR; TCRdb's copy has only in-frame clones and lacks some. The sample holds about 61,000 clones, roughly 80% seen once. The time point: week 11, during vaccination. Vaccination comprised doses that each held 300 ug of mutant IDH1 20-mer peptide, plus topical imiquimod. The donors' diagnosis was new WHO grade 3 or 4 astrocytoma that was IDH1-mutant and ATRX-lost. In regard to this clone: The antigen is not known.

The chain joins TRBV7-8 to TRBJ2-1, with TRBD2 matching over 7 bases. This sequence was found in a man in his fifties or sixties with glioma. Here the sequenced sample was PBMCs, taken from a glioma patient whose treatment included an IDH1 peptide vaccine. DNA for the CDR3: TGTGCCAGCAGCGCTAGAGCCCAGTCGGCGGGAGTCTCCTACAATGAGCAGTTCTTC. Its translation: CASSARAQSAGVSYNEQFF.